One sample yielded the 8 T cell receptor beta chains listed below, sequenced in a study of blood T cell repertoires in COVID-19. Produced via immunoSEQ multiplex PCR; TCRdb's table is partial and in-frame only. The sample yields approximately 180,000 clones, 88% seen once. The sequencing sample was made of peripheral blood. The receptors shown here come from a man in his forties with active or convalescent COVID-19.

This chain joins TRBV27 and TRBJ2-6; 11 bases fit TRBD1. Germline V gene data show CDR1 as MNHEY and CDR2 as SMNVEV (reference sequence). J was trimmed by 2 bases and V by 3 bases; bases with no gene match: 9. This CDR3 contains 19 residues. The CDR3 spells CASSFKGRTGGAGANVLTF. DNA for the CDR3: TGTGCCAGCAGTTTTAAGGGTCGGACAGGGGGCGCTGGGGCCAACGTCCTGACTTTC.

The rearrangement uses TRBV28 and TRBJ2-7; 8 bases line up with TRBD1. The ends lost 0 bases at V and 6 bases at J; junction bases unmatched: 7. Germline V gene data show CDR1 as MDHEN and CDR2 as SYDVKM. The CDR3 is 15 residues long. The CDR3 spells CASSLWDREGREQYF. The DNA of the CDR3 is TGTGCCAGCAGTTTATGGGACAGGGAAGGGCGCGAGCAGTACTTC.

This chain connects TRBV6-5 to TRBJ1-5, with D perhaps matching TRBD1 (6 bases). V was cut by 5 bases and J by 9 bases, with 20 bases left in between. Germline values: CDR1 MNHEY, CDR2 SVGAGI. This CDR3 is built from 15 residues. The CDR3 sequence is CASSRSRQVVGPQHF. The CDR3 DNA sequence: TGTGCCAGCAGTAGGAGTCGACAGGTCGTAGGGCCCCAGCATTTT.

The chain has TRBV4-3 and TRBJ2-3, with TRBD2 matching 8 bases. After removal of 0 bases from V and 6 bases from J, the junction contained 14 bases not matched to a gene. The CDR3 totals 18 residues. Per the germline V gene, CDR1 is LGHNA and CDR2 is YSLEER. The CDR3 sequence: CASSQDLSGGALRDTQYF. DNA of the CDR3: TGCGCCAGCAGCCAAGATCTATCCGGGGGGGCGTTGCGGGATACGCAGTATTTT.

In its sample, this clone was seen once. The chain carries TRBV27 and TRBJ2-7; TRBD1 aligns across 7 bases. CDR3 length: 15 amino acids. The V and J ends lost 6 bases and 3 bases, in that order; junction bases with no gene match: 11. CDR1 and CDR2 from the germline V gene are MNHEY and SMNVEV (reference sequence). The CDR3 DNA is TGTGCCAGCAGGTACCGGGACAGCGGAAACTACGAGCAGTACTTC. This codes for CASRYRDSGNYEQYF.

The V call is TRBV29-1, the J call TRBJ1-2; D unclear. The CDR3 loop spans 13 amino acids. The V end lost 6 bases, the J end lost 5 bases, and 16 bases lay between the germline ends. Looked up from germline, CDR1 is SQVTM and CDR2 is ANQGSEA. The CDR3 bases are TGCAGCGTCGAAAAGAGAGACATATATGGCTACACCTTC. This encodes CSVEKRDIYGYTF.

The chain is built from TRBV2 and TRBJ1-2, with D possibly matching TRBD1 (6 bases). Germline CDR1 reads SNHLY; CDR2 reads FYNNEI. V lost 5 bases and J lost 5, with 15 bases in between. The CDR3 is 14 residues long. CDR3: CASSRGGPYYGYTF. The CDR3 DNA reads as TGTGCCAGCAGTCGGGGGGGCCCATATTATGGCTACACCTTC.

J is TRBJ2-5 and V is TRBV7-2; D perhaps matches TRBD1 (6 bases). This CDR3 comprises 14 residues. The ends were cut back, 1 base at V and 2 bases at J, with 8 bases in the middle. In germline, CDR1 is SGHTA, CDR2 FQGNSA. The CDR3 DNA reads as TGTGCCAGCAGCTTAGTAGGGGGACAAGAGACCCAGTACTTC. It specifies CASSLVGGQETQYF.